A single T cell receptor (beta chain) is shown here with its context. In the original workflow: How many nucleated cells were present was estimated from reference gene primer amplification. Sequencing used immunoSEQ multiplex PCR; TCRdb keeps in-frame clones, though not all of them. That table supplies the V and J calls and clone size; D and trimming were determined from the DNA. The sample lists approximately 120,000 clones; about 85% were seen once. The sample belongs to a study of blood T cell repertoires in COVID-19. For the study at large: Samples came from the United States, Italy and Spain, spanning acute and convalescent COVID-19. The cDNA or gDNA used as material had been derived from T cells, B-cell-depleted T cells, or PBMCs.

The CDR3 is 15 amino acids. Sequencing used peripheral blood. This chain connects TRBV21-1 to TRBJ2-7; whether TRBD2, the table's D call, matches the DNA was not checked. TRBV21-1 is recorded as a pseudogene. The receptor comes from a man aged 55 to 70 with acute or convalescent COVID-19. The CDR3 coding sequence is TGTGCCAGCAGCAAAAGTGCCCCTCCCGGTTACGAGCAGTACTTC. Encoded protein: CASSKSAPPGYEQYF.